This T cell receptor (beta chain) was recovered during a study of blood T cell repertoires in COVID-19. The CDR3 spans 12 residues. Trimming removed 0 bases at V and 8 bases at J, with 4 bases between. The repertoire was sequenced with immunoSEQ multiplex PCR; TCRdb's copy has only in-frame clones and lacks some. Of 90,000 to 150,000 clones listed, less than 75% were seen once; the top ten hold 0.86%. Sequencing was performed on peripheral blood. This TCR was sampled from a human donor with acute or convalescent COVID-19. The donor label of this sample is uncertain. The chain uses TRBV12-3 or TRBV12-4 and TRBJ2-2, with D unclear. The CDR3 reads CASSLAAGELFF. CDR3 coding DNA: TGTGCCAGCAGTTTAGCGGCAGGGGAGCTGTTTTTT.